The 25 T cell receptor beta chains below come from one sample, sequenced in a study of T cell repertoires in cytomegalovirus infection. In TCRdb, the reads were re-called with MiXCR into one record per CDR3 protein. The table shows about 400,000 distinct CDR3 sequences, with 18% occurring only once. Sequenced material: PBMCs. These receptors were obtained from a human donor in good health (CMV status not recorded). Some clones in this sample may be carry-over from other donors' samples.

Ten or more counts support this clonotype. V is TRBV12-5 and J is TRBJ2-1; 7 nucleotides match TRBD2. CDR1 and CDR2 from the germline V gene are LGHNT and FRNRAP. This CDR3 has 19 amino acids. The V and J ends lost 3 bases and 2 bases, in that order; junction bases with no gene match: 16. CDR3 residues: CASGFLPDGTIQAYNEQFF. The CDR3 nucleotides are TGTGCTAGTGGTTTCCTCCCGGATGGGACTATCCAAGCCTACAATGAGCAGTTCTTC.

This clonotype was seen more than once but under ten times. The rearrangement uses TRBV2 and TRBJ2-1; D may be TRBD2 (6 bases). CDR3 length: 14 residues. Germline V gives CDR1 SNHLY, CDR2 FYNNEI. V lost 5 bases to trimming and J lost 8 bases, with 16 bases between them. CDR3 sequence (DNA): TGTGCCAGCAGTTGGGACTGGTCTGGGGATGAGCAGTTCTTC. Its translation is CASSWDWSGDEQFF.

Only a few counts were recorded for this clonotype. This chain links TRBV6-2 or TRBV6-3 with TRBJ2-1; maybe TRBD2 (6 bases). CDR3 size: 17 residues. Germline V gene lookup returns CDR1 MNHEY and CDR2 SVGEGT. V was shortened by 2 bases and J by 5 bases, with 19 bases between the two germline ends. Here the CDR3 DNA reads TGTGCCAGCAGTTACCCTGCCTGGCGGGAACGAGACAATGAGCAGTTCTTC. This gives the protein CASSYPAWRERDNEQFF.

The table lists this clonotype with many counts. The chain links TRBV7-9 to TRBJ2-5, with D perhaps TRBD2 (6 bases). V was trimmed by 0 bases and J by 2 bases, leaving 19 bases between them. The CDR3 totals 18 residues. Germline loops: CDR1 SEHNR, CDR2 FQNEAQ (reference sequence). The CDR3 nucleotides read TGTGCCAGCAGCTTAGCAGGTGGGCTAGCGCGCCGGCAAGAGACCCAGTACTTC. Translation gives CASSLAGGLARRQETQYF.

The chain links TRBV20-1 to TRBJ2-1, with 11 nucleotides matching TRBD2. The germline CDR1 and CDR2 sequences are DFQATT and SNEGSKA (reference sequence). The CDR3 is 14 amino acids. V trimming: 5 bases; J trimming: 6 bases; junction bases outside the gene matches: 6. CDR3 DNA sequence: TGCAGTGCTCAACTAGCGGGGGCCATCAATGAGCAGTTCTTC. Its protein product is CSAQLAGAINEQFF.

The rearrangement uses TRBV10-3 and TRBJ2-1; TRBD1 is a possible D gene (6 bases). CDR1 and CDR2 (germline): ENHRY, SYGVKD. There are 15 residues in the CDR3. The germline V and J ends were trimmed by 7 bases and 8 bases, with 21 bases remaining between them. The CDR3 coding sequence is TGTGCCATCACCGGCGCAAACAGGGATAAAGATGAGCAGTTCTTC. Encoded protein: CAITGANRDKDEQFF.

CDR3 nucleotide sequence: TGCAGTGCTAGACCTAGCGGGAGGGCCATCCATACGCAGTATTTT. Amino acid sequence: CSARPSGRAIHTQYF. The rearrangement joins TRBV20-1 to TRBJ2-3; 12 nucleotides agree with TRBD2. From germline, CDR1 is DFQATT and CDR2 SNEGSKA (reference sequence). V was pared by 2 bases and J by 7 bases, with 7 bases of the junction left unmatched. This CDR3 is 15 amino acids long.

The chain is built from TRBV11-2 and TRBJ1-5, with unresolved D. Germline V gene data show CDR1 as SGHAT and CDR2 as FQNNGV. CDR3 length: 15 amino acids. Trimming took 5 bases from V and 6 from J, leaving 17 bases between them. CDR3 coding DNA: TGTGCCAGCAGCCACGGCACCCGGGAAGGTCAGCCCCAGCATTTT. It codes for CASSHGTREGQPQHF.

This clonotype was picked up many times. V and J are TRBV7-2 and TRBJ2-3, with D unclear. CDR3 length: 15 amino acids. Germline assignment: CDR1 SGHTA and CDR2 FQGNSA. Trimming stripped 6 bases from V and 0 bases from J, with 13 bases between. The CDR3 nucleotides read TGTGCCAGCAGGCTAGGAGTTTCTAGCACAGATACGCAGTATTTT. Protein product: CASRLGVSSTDTQYF.

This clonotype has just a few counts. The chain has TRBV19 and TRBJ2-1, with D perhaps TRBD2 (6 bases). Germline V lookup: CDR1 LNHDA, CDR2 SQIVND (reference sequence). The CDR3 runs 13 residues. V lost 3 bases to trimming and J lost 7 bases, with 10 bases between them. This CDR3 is CASSILSGNEQFF. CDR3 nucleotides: TGTGCCAGTAGTATCCTAAGCGGGAATGAGCAGTTCTTC. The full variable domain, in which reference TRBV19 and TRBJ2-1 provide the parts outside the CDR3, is DGGITQSPKYLFRKEGQNVTLSCEQNLNHDAMYWYRQDPGQGLRLIYYSQIVNDFQKGDIAEGYSVSREKKESFPLTVTSAQKNPTAFYLCASSILSGNEQFFGPGTRLTVL.

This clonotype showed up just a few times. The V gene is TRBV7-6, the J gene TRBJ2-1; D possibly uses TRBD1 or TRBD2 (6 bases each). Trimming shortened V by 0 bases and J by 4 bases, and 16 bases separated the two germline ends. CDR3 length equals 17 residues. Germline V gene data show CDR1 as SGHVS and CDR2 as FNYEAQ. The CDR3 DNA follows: TGTGCCAGCAGCTTAGCTATGGGGGCTAGCGAATACAATGAGCAGTTCTTC. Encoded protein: CASSLAMGASEYNEQFF. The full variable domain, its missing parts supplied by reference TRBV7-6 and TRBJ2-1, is GAGVSQSPRYKVTKRGQDVALRCDPISGHVSLYWYRQALGQGPEFLTYFNYEAQQDKSGLPNDRFSAERPEGSISTLTIQRTEQRDSAMYRCASSLAMGASEYNEQFFGPGTRLTVL.

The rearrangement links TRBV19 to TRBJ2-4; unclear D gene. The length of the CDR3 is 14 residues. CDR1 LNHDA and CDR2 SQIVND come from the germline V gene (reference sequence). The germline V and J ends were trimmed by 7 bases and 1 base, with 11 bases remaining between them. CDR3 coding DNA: TGTGCCAGTACCGGTAGTGGGGCCAAAAACATTCAGTACTTC. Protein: CASTGSGAKNIQYF. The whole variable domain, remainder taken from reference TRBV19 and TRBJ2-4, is DGGITQSPKYLFRKEGQNVTLSCEQNLNHDAMYWYRQDPGQGLRLIYYSQIVNDFQKGDIAEGYSVSREKKESFPLTVTSAQKNPTAFYLCASTGSGAKNIQYFGAGTRLSVL.

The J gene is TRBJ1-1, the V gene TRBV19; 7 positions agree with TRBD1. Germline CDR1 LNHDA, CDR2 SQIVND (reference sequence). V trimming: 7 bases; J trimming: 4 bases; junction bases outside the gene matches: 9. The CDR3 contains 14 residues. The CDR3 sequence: CASKLRGIGTEAFF. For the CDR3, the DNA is TGTGCCAGTAAGCTCAGGGGGATCGGCACTGAAGCTTTCTTT.

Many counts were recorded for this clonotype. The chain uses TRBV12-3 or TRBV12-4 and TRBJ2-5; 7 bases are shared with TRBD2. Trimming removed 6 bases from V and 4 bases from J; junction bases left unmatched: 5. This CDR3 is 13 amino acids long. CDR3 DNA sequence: TGTGCCAGCAGCCCGGGACTACCAGAGACCCAGTACTTC. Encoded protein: CASSPGLPETQYF.

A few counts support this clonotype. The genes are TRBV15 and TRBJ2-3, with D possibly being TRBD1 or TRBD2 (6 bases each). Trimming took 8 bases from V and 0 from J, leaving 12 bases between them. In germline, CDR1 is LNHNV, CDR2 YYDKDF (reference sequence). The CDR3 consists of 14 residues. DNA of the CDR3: TGTGCCACCCAGTGGGGGGCCAGCACAGATACGCAGTATTTT. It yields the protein CATQWGASTDTQYF. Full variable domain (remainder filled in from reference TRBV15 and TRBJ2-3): DAMVIQNPRYQVTQFGKPVTLSCSQTLNHNVMYWYQQKSSQAPKLLFHYYDKDFNNEADTPDNFQSRRPNTSFCFLDIRSPGLGDTAMYLCATQWGASTDTQYFGPGTRLTVL.

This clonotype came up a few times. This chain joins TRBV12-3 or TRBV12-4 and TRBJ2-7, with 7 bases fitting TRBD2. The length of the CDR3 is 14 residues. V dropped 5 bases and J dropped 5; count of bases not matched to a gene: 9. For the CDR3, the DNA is TGTGCCAGCAGTCCTGGGGGGGGATTTAACGAGCAGTACTTC. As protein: CASSPGGGFNEQYF.

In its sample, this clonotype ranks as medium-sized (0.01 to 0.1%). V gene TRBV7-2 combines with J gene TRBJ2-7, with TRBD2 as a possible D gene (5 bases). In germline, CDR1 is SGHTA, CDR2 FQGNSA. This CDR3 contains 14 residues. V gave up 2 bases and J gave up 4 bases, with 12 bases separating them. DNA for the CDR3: TGTGCCAGCAGCTTAAAAAGCGGAAATTACGAGCAGTACTTC. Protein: CASSLKSGNYEQYF. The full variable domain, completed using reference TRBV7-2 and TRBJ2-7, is GAGVSQSPSNKVTEKGKDVELRCDPISGHTALYWYRQSLGQGLEFLIYFQGNSAPDKSGLPSDRFSAERTGGSVSTLTIQRTQQEDSAVYLCASSLKSGNYEQYFGPGTRLTVT.

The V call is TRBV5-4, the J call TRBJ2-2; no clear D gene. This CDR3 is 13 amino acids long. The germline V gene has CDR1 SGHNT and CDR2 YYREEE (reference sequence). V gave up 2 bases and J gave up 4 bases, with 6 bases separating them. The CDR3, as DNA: TGTGCCAGCAGCTTTATCGTCACCGGGGAGCTGTTTTTT. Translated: CASSFIVTGELFF.

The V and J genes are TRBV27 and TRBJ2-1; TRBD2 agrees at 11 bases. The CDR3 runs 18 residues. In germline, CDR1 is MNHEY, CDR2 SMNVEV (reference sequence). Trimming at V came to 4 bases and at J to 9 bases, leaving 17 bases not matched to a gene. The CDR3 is CASSSTSGMAAEFGEQFF. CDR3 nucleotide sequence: TGTGCCAGCAGTTCGACTAGCGGGATGGCGGCTGAATTTGGTGAGCAGTTCTTC.

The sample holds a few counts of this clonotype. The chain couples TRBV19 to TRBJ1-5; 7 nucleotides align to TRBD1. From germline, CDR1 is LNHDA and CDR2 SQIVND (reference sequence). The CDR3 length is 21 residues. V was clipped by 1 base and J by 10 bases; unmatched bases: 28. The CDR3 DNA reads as TGTGCCAGTAGTATAGGGCCTAGGGGGGATTTAAGAGGGGGCGAAGGGTGCCCCCAGCATTTT. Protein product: CASSIGPRGDLRGGEGCPQHF.

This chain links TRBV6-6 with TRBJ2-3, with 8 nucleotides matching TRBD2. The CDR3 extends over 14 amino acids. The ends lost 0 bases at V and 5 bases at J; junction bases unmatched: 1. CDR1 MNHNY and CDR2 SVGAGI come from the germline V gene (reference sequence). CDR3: CASSYSAGGDTQYF. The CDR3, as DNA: TGTGCCAGCAGTTACTCCGCGGGGGGAGATACGCAGTATTTT.

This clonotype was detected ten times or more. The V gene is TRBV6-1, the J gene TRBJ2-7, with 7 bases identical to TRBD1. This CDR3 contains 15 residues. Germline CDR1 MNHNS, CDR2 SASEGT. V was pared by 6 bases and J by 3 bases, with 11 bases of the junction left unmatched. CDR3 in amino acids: CASRLGQPSLYEQYF. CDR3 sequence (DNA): TGTGCCAGCAGACTGGGACAGCCCTCCCTCTACGAGCAGTACTTC.

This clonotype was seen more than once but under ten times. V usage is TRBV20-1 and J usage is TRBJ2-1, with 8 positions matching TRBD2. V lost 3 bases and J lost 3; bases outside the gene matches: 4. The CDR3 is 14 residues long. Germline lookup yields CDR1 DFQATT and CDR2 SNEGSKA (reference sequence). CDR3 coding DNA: TGCAGTGCTAGTCCCAGCGGGAGCTACAATGAGCAGTTCTTC. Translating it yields CSASPSGSYNEQFF.

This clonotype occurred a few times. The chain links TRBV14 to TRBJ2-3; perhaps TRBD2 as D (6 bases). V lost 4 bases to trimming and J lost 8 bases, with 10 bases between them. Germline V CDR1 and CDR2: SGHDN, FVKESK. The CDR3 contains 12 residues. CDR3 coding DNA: TGTGCCAGCAGCCCGGGACTCCTTACGCAGTATTTT. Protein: CASSPGLLTQYF.

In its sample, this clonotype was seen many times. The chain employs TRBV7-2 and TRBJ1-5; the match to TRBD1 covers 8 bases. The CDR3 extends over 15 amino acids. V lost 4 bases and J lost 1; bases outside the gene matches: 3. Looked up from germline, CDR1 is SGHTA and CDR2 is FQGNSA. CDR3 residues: CASSSRTGSNQPQHF. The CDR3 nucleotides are TGTGCCAGCAGCTCACGGACAGGGAGCAATCAGCCCCAGCATTTT.